A selection of T cell receptor beta chains follows, all from one sample in a study of Graves' ophthalmopathy and Graves' hyperthyroidism. TCRdb reprocessed the multiplex PCR reads with MiXCR, giving one entry per CDR3 protein. Found here are 150,000 to 200,000 distinct CDR3 sequences, over 35% of them singletons; the top ten hold under 6.5%. The specimen was peripheral blood. Receptor source: a woman in her thirties or forties with Graves' ophthalmopathy. Each CDR3 is given with its conserved first and last residue. The D gene is left open where the match is weak. Not every row has a clone size; where given, it reads once, few, many or a size class.

V gene,D gene,J gene,clone size,CDR3 DNA,CDR3 protein
TRBV19,NA,TRBJ1-2,NA,TGTGCCAGTAGTACCACAGCCTTCAACTATGGCTACACCTTC,CASSTTAFNYGYTF
TRBV4-1,NA,TRBJ2-5,NA,TGCGCCAGCAGCCAAGAGATAGAGTCTTGGACCCAGTACTTC,CASSQEIESWTQYF
TRBV2,TRBD1,TRBJ1-6,NA,TGTGCCAGCAGCCGGGACAGTAATTCACCCCTCCACTTT,CASSRDSNSPLHF
TRBV7-2,NA,TRBJ2-5,once,TGTGCCAGCAGCCGGGGGGCCGGAGAGACCCAGTACTTC,CASSRGAGETQYF
TRBV28,TRBD1,TRBJ1-6,NA,TGTGCCAGCAGCCCTGGGGACAGAATTTCACCCCTCCACTTT,CASSPGDRISPLHF
TRBV28,NA,TRBJ2-2,NA,TGTGCCAGCAGTGGTATTCTAGCCAACACCGGGGAGCTGTTTTTT,CASSGILANTGELFF
TRBV7-9,NA,TRBJ2-7,NA,TGTGCCAGCAGCTCTCCCAGGAGCTCCTACGAGCAGTACTTC,CASSSPRSSYEQYF
TRBV5-1,NA,TRBJ1-1,many,TGCGCCAGCAGCTTGGGCCTAATGGACACTGAAGCTTTCTTT,CASSLGLMDTEAFF
TRBV9,NA,TRBJ1-2,many,TGTGCCAGCAGACCTACCGGGCACTCCTCTGGCTACACCTTC,CASRPTGHSSGYTF
TRBV2,TRBD1,TRBJ2-5,many,TGTGCCAGCAGCTCAACAGGGGGCGGGGCCCAGTACTTC,CASSSTGGGAQYF
TRBV6-1,NA,TRBJ2-7,many,TGTGCCAGCAGTCAGGACAGTCGCGAGCAGTACTTC,CASSQDSREQYF
TRBV6-1,NA,TRBJ1-5,few,TGTGCCAGCCGGGCGGGAGGTAGTTATCAGCCCCAGCATTTT,CASRAGGSYQPQHF
TRBV7-2,NA,TRBJ1-1,few,TGTGCCAGCAGCTCAACAGGGACTGAAGCTTTCTTT,CASSSTGTEAFF
TRBV7-2,NA,TRBJ1-2,few,TGTGCCAGCAGCTCCAAGTCCCCTGGCTACACCTTC,CASSSKSPGYTF
TRBV4-1,NA,TRBJ2-7,many,TGCGCCAGCAGCCAAGATTGGACCCGGGGGTACGAGCAGTACTTC,CASSQDWTRGYEQYF
TRBV6-5,NA,TRBJ2-7,NA,TGTGCCAGCAGTTACTCCTCCCGGGATTACTCCTACGAGCAGTACTTC,CASSYSSRDYSYEQYF
TRBV7-2,NA,TRBJ1-1,NA,TGTGCCAGCAGCCCCGGGCGGCTGGGCACTGAAGCTTTCTTT,CASSPGRLGTEAFF
TRBV12-3/TRBV12-4,NA,TRBJ2-1,many,TGTGCCAGCACCAAATATTACAATGAGCAGTTCTTC,CASTKYYNEQFF
TRBV6-1,TRBD1,TRBJ2-4,NA,TGTGCCAGCGTAGCCGGGACAGTCTTTTTC,CASVAGTVFF
TRBV3-1,NA,TRBJ2-7,many,TGTGCCAGCAGCCTCAACCCCTTATACGAGCAGTACTTC,CASSLNPLYEQYF
TRBV12-5,NA,TRBJ2-5,NA,TGTGCTAGTGGCCCCGAGGACGGAGAGACCCAGTACTTC,CASGPEDGETQYF
TRBV29-1,NA,TRBJ1-2,many,TGCAGCGTTCCAGGGATAGAAGGCTACACCTTC,CSVPGIEGYTF
TRBV6-2/TRBV6-3,NA,TRBJ1-5,many,TGTGCCAGCAGTTACTCGTCAGTCAGCTATCAGCCCCAGCATTTT,CASSYSSVSYQPQHF
TRBV12-3/TRBV12-4,TRBD2,TRBJ2-7,NA,TGTGCCAGCAGTTCGTTAGCGGGGGACTCCTACGAGCAGTACTTC,CASSSLAGDSYEQYF
TRBV29-1,NA,TRBJ1-2,NA,TGCAGCGGGACGGGGGGGGCGCGCAGCTATGGCTACACCTTC,CSGTGGARSYGYTF
TRBV7-8,NA,TRBJ2-7,many,TGTGCCAGCAGCTTATCCACTAGCTACGAGCAGTACTTC,CASSLSTSYEQYF
TRBV9,NA,TRBJ1-1,once,TGTGCCAGCAGCGTAGCAGGGGCCCCGAACACTGAAGCTTTCTTT,CASSVAGAPNTEAFF
TRBV12-3/TRBV12-4,TRBD2,TRBJ2-5,many,TGTGCCAGCAGGGGACTAGCGGAGACAGAGACCCAGTACTTC,CASRGLAETETQYF
TRBV6-5,NA,TRBJ1-5,many,TGTGCCAGCAGGTCACCCGAGAGTAGCAATCAGCCCCAGCATTTT,CASRSPESSNQPQHF
TRBV20-1,NA,TRBJ1-1,many,TGCAGTGCTAGGGAGTTAGGAGCTGAAGCTTTCTTT,CSARELGAEAFF
TRBV2,NA,TRBJ1-1,NA,TGTGCCAGCAGCGAAGCCCCGCAGAACACTGAAGCTTTCTTT,CASSEAPQNTEAFF
TRBV2,NA,TRBJ2-7,many,TGTGCCAGCAGTGGAGTAGGGATGCGCGAGCAGTACTTC,CASSGVGMREQYF
TRBV20-1,NA,TRBJ1-5,many,TGCAGTGCTAGAGGGGACGGGGATCAGCCCCAGCATTTT,CSARGDGDQPQHF
TRBV30,TRBD1,TRBJ1-5,NA,TGTGCCTGGAACGCCGGGACAGGGGACCAGCCCCAGCATTTT,CAWNAGTGDQPQHF
TRBV20-1,NA,TRBJ2-7,many,TGCAGTGCTAGAATCTCCTACGAGCAGTACTTC,CSARISYEQYF
TRBV7-3,TRBD1,TRBJ2-7,once,TGTGCCAGCAGCTTAAAGTGGTCGGGACAGGGGCGAGCCTACGAGCAGTACTTC,CASSLKWSGQGRAYEQYF
TRBV27,TRBD1,TRBJ1-2,many,TGTGCCAGCAGTTTTTCGGGACAGTCGATCTATGGCTACACCTTC,CASSFSGQSIYGYTF
TRBV4-1,TRBD1,TRBJ2-5,many,TGCGCCAGCAGCCTCCGGGACAGGGGGCTGGAGACCCAGTACTTC,CASSLRDRGLETQYF
TRBV12-3/TRBV12-4,TRBD1,TRBJ2-2,many,TGTGCCAGCAGGGGACAGGGAAAAACCGGGGAGCTGTTTTTT,CASRGQGKTGELFF
TRBV20-1,TRBD2,TRBJ2-2,NA,TGCAGTGCTGGACCGACTAGCGGGAGGAACACCGGGGAGCTGTTTTTT,CSAGPTSGRNTGELFF
TRBV14,NA,TRBJ1-1,many,TGTGCCAGCAGCCAAGAACCTGTAAACACTGAAGCTTTCTTT,CASSQEPVNTEAFF
TRBV5-1,NA,TRBJ1-2,many,TGCGCCAGCAGCTTGGGAGGGGTAGTGAATGGCTACACCTTC,CASSLGGVVNGYTF
TRBV19,NA,TRBJ1-3,NA,TGTGCCAGTATGGACTTAAACACTGGAAACACCATATATTTT,CASMDLNTGNTIYF
TRBV7-8,TRBD1,TRBJ2-7,many,TGTGCCAGCAGCATCCGGGACAGGGGGGACAACGAGCAGTACTTC,CASSIRDRGDNEQYF
TRBV2,NA,TRBJ1-1,many,TGTGCCAGCAGTTCCAACAGGAAAAACACTGAAGCTTTCTTT,CASSSNRKNTEAFF
TRBV19,NA,TRBJ1-2,many,TGTGCCAGTCAACCCGACGGAGGGAACTATGGCTACACCTTC,CASQPDGGNYGYTF
TRBV28,TRBD1,TRBJ2-5,NA,TGTGCCAGCTTCCCGGGACAGCTAGAAGAGACCCAGTACTTC,CASFPGQLEETQYF
TRBV12-3/TRBV12-4,NA,TRBJ2-7,many,TGTGCCAGCAGTTTGGGGGTAGTCCCTCGCGAGCAGTACTTC,CASSLGVVPREQYF
TRBV20-1,NA,TRBJ2-7,many,TGCAGTGCTAGAGATCCTAGCGTCTACGAGCAGTACTTC,CSARDPSVYEQYF
TRBV29-1,TRBD2,TRBJ2-2,many,TGCAGCGTTGGGTGGATTAGCGGGGTCGCCGGGGAGCTGTTTTTT,CSVGWISGVAGELFF
TRBV6-1,TRBD1,TRBJ1-5,NA,TGTGCCAGCAGTGCAGAAATGGGACAGGGCTATCAGCCCCAGCATTTT,CASSAEMGQGYQPQHF
TRBV6-2/TRBV6-3,NA,TRBJ2-2,many,TGTGCCAGCAGTTACATCGGAACCGGGGAGCTGTTTTTT,CASSYIGTGELFF
TRBV12-3/TRBV12-4,NA,TRBJ2-7,NA,TGTGCCAGCAGTGTTACCTACGAGCAGTACTTC,CASSVTYEQYF